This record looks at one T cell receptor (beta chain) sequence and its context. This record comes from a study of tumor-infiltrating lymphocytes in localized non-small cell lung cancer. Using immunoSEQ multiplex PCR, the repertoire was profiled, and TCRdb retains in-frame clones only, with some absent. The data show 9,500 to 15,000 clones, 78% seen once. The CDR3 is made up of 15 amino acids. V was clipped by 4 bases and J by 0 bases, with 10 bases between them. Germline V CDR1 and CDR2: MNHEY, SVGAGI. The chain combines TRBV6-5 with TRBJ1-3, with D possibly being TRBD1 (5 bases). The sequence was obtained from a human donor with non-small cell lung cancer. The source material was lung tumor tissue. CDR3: CASSWGVNSGNTIYF. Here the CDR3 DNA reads TGTGCCAGCAGTTGGGGGGTCAACTCTGGAAACACCATATATTTT.